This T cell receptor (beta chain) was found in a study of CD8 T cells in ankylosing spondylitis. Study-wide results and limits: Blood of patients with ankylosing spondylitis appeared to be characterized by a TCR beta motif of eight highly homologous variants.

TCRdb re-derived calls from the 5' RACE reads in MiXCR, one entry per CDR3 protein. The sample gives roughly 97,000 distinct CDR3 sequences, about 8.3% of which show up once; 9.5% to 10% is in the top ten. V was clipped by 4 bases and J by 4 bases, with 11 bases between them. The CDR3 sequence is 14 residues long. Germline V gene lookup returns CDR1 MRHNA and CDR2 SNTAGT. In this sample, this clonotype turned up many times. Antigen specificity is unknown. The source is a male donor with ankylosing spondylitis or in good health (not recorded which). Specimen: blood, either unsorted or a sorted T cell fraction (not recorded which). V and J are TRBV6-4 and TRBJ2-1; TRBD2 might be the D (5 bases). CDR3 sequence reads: CASSVESGYNEQFF. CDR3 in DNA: TGTGCCAGCAGTGTGGAGAGCGGTTACAATGAGCAGTTCTTC.